This T cell receptor (beta chain) was found in a study of CD8 T cells in Susac syndrome. The CDR3 is 15 residues long. Germline V CDR1 and CDR2: SGHRS, YFSETQ. Deletions cut 2 bases from V and 0 bases from J, with 9 bases between. This clonotype is a singleton in its sample. With random hexamers, reverse transcription was performed on about 0.45 to 1 ug of RNA. In TCRdb, the immunoSEQ multiplex PCR reads were re-called with MiXCR into one record per CDR3 protein. The data hold about 190,000 distinct CDR3 sequences, with 90% to 95% observed a single time. The sequenced material came from CD4+ T cells from PBMCs. This TCR came from a human donor in good health. The chain links TRBV5-1 to TRBJ2-1; perhaps TRBD1 as D (6 bases). The CDR3 DNA reads as TGCGCCAGCAGCTTCCGGGACACCTCCTACAATGAGCAGTTCTTC. Protein: CASSFRDTSYNEQFF.